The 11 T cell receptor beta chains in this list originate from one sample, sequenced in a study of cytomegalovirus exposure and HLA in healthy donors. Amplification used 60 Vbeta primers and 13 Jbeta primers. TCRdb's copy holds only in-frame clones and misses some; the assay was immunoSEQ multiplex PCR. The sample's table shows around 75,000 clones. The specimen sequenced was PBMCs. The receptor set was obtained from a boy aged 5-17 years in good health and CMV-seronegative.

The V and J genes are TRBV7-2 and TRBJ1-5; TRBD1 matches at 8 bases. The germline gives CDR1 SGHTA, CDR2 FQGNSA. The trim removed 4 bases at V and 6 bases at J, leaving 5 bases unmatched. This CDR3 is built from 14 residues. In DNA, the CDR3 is TGTGCCAGCAGCTGGGGGACAGGTCCTCAGCCCCAGCATTTT. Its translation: CASSWGTGPQPQHF.

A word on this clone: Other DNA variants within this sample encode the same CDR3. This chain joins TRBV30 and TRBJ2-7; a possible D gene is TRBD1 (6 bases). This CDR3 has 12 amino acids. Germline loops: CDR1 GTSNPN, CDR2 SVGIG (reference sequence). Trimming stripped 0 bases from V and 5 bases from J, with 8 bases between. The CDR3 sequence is CAWSVSGDEQYF. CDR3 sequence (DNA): TGTGCCTGGAGTGTTTCAGGGGACGAGCAGTACTTC.

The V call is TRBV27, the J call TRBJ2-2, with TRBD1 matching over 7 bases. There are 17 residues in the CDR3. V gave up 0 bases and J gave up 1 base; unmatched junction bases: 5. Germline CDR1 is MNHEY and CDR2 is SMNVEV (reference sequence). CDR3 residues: CASSLSPGTVNTGELFF. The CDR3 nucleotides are TGTGCCAGCAGTTTATCCCCCGGGACAGTGAACACCGGGGAGCTGTTTTTT.

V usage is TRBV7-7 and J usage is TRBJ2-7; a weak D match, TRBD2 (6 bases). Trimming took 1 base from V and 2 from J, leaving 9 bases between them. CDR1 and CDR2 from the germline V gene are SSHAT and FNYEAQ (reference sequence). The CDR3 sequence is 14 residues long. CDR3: CASSLVRGTYEQYF. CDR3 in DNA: TGTGCCAGCAGCTTAGTCCGGGGGACCTACGAGCAGTACTTC.

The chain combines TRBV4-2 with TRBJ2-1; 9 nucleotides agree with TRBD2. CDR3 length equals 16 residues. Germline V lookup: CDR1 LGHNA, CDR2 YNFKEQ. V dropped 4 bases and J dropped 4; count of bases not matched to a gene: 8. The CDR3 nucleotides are TGTGCCAGCAGCCCCAATAGCGGGGGCTCATACAATGAGCAGTTCTTC. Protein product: CASSPNSGGSYNEQFF.

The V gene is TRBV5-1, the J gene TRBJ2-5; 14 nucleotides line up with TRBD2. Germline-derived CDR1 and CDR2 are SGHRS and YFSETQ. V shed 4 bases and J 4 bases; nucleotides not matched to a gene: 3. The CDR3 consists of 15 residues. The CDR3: CASSAGLAGGETQYF. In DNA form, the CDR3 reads TGCGCCAGCAGCGCCGGACTAGCGGGGGGAGAGACCCAGTACTTC.

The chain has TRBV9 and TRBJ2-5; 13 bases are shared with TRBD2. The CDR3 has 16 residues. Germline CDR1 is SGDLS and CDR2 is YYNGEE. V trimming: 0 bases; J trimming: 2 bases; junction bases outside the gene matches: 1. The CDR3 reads CASSVGTSGGQETQYF. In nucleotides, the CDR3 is TGTGCCAGCAGCGTAGGGACTAGCGGGGGACAAGAGACCCAGTACTTC.

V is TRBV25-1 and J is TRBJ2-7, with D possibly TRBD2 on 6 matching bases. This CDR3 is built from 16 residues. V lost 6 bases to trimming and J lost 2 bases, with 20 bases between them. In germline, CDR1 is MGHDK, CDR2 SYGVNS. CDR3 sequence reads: CASSLPRVRTTYEQYF. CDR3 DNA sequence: TGTGCCAGCAGCCTCCCCAGAGTGCGGACTACCTACGAGCAGTACTTC.

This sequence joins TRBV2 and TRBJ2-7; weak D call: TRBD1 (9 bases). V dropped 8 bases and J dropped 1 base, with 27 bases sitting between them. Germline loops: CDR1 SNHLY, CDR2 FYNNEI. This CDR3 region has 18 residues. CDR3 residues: CASAGGTGGKIFSYEQYF. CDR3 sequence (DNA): TGTGCCAGCGCGGGGGGTACAGGGGGCAAAATTTTTTCCTACGAGCAGTACTTC.

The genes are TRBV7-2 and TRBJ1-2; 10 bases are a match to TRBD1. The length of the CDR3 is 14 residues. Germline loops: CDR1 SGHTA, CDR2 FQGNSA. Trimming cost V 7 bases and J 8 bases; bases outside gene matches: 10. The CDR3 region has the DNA TGTGCCAGCACCGGAGACAGGGGGCGGTACGGCTACACCTTC. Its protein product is CASTGDRGRYGYTF.

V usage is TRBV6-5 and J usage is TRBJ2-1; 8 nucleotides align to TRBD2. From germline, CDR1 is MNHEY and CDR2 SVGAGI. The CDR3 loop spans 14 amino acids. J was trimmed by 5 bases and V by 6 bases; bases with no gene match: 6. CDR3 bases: TGTGCCAGCAGAACAGCGGGAGCCGACAATGAGCAGTTCTTC. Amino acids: CASRTAGADNEQFF.